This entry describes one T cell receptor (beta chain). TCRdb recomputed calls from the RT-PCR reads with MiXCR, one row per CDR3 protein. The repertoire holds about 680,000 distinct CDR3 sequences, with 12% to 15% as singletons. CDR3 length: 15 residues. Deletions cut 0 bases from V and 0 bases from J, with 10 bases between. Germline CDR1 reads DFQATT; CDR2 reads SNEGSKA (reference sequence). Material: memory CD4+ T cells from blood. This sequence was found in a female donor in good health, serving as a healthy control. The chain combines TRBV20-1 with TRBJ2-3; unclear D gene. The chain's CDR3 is CSARDIRKSTDTQYF. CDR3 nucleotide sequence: TGCAGTGCTAGAGATATAAGGAAAAGCACAGATACGCAGTATTTT.